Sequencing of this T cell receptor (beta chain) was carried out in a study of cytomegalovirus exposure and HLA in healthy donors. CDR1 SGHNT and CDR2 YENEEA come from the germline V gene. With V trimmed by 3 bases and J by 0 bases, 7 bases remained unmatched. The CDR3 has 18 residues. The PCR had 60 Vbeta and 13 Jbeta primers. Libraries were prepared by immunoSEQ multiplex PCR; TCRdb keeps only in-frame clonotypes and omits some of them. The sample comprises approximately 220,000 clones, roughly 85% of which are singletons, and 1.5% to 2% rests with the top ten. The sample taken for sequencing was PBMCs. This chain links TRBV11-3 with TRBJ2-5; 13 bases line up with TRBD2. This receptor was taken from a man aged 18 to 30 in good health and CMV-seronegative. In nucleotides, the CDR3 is TGTGCCAGCAGCTTCGGACTAGCGGGGGAGGCGTACCAAGAGACCCAGTACTTC. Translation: CASSFGLAGEAYQETQYF.